Listed here are 3 T cell receptor beta chains from one sample, sequenced in a study of T cell changes during pregnancy in multiple sclerosis. Some clones are missing from TCRdb's copy, which holds only in-frame ones; the method was immunoSEQ multiplex PCR. This table has 79,000 or so clones, 80% to 90% appearing once. This sample comprised peripheral blood, obtained before pregnancy. The receptors were sampled from a female donor with multiple sclerosis, enrolled in a pregnancy study.

This clone has only one observation. V usage is TRBV5-3 and J usage is TRBJ1-5; D unclear. TRBV5-3 counts as an open reading frame of uncertain function. Between the trimmed V and J ends, which lost 1 base and 6 bases, there was a span of 14 bases. The length of the CDR3 is 15 residues. CDR3 loop: CARSLRLITGQPQHF. CDR3 nucleotides: TGTGCCAGAAGCTTGCGGCTCATCACGGGTCAGCCCCAGCATTTT.

CDR3 loop: CASRPGQVEAFF. CDR3 bases: TGTGCCAGCAGACCGGGACAGGTTGAAGCTTTCTTT. The chain couples TRBV2 to TRBJ1-1; the match to TRBD1 covers 8 bases. Germline CDR1 and CDR2: SNHLY and FYNNEI. CDR3 length: 12 amino acids. With V trimmed by 6 bases and J by 7 bases, 4 bases remained unmatched.

The J gene is TRBJ2-7, the V gene TRBV14; 9 bases are shared with TRBD2. V gave up 0 bases and J gave up 1 base; unmatched junction bases: 7. The germline V gene has CDR1 SGHDN and CDR2 FVKESK. The CDR3 runs 17 residues. CDR3 sequence: CASSQDRALAGSYEQYF. The CDR3 nucleotides are TGTGCCAGCAGCCAAGATCGAGCGCTAGCGGGGTCCTACGAGCAGTACTTC. The full variable domain, rest sourced from reference TRBV14 and TRBJ2-7, is EAGVTQFPSHSVIEKGQTVTLRCDPISGHDNLYWYRRVMGKEIKFLLHFVKESKQDESGMPNNRFLAERTGGTYSTLKVQPAELEDSGVYFCASSQDRALAGSYEQYFGPGTRLTVT.